What follows describes a single T cell receptor (beta chain). Its specificity is not known. The source of the sample is a study of T cells in localized non-small cell lung cancer. General study results and limits: Tumor trailed uninvolved adjacent lung in T cell clonality, which peaked there.

Germline CDR1 LNHNV, CDR2 YYDKDF (reference sequence). CDR3 length: 16 residues. The V gene lost 0 bases and the J gene lost 8 bases, with 17 bases spanning the gap. TCRdb keeps only in-frame clones here, not all; method: immunoSEQ multiplex PCR. The sample consists of around 25,000 clones, about 90% of them appearing once. The clonotype was recovered from a woman between 40 and 69 years old with stage I lung adenocarcinoma. Sequencing was performed on peripheral blood, taken before any cancer treatment. This rearrangement joins TRBV15 to TRBJ1-5, with D unresolved. CDR3 amino acids: CATSRDRAGGDEPQHF. DNA of the CDR3: TGTGCCACCAGCAGAGATCGGGCCGGTGGGGATGAGCCCCAGCATTTT.